These 18 T cell receptor beta chains came from one sample sequenced in a study of blood T cells in healthy people across ages. A second 7 to 11 cycle PCR used barcoded and J-beta primers. TCRdb redid the calling of the 5' RACE reads with MiXCR, one entry per CDR3 protein. This table holds about 1.6 million distinct CDR3 sequences, roughly 32% found once. Sequences were obtained from blood. The receptors stem from a woman in her 30s in good health.

A few counts support this clonotype. J is TRBJ1-1 and V is TRBV29-1, with TRBD1 matching 7 bases. V was clipped by 8 bases and J by 7 bases; unmatched bases: 22. CDR1 and CDR2 from the germline V gene are SQVTM and ANQGSEA. CDR3 size: 16 residues. CDR3 sequence reads: CSSLHLQGKGFIEAFF. CDR3 nucleotides: TGCAGCTCACTTCACTTACAGGGGAAAGGCTTTATTGAAGCTTTCTTT.

This sequence joins TRBV7-9 and TRBJ2-5, with D tentatively TRBD1 or TRBD2 (5 bases each). Germline lookup yields CDR1 SEHNR and CDR2 FQNEAQ (reference sequence). This CDR3 has 15 residues. V was cut by 3 bases and J by 5 bases, with 16 bases left in between. Here the CDR3 DNA reads TGTGCCAGCAGCTTGGGCCTAGGGGACGGGGAGACCCAGTACTTC. Protein: CASSLGLGDGETQYF.

The chain links TRBV4-1 to TRBJ2-7; 9 nucleotides match TRBD1. The CDR3 loop spans 16 amino acids. V shed 3 bases, J shed 4 bases, and the junction held 10 bases outside the gene matches. The germline V gene encodes CDR1 MGHRA and CDR2 YSYEKL. The CDR3 region has the DNA TGCGCCAGCAGCCACCCCGGGACAGGGTTGCGTTACGAGCAGTACTTC. This translates into CASSHPGTGLRYEQYF.

The chain is built from TRBV5-5 and TRBJ1-5, with D perhaps TRBD1 (5 bases). CDR3 length equals 19 residues. Germline values: CDR1 SGHKS, CDR2 YYEKEE (reference sequence). V was shortened by 4 bases and J by 0 bases, with 23 bases between the two germline ends. CDR3 nucleotide sequence: TGTGCCAGCAGCGGAGGGGACCGACGATCTACATATAGCAATCAGCCCCAGCATTTT. It specifies CASSGGDRRSTYSNQPQHF.

The V call is TRBV20-1, the J call TRBJ1-2, with 8 positions matching TRBD1. With 2 bases clipped from V and 3 bases from J, the junction kept 11 bases outside the gene matches. From germline, CDR1 is DFQATT and CDR2 SNEGSKA (reference sequence). There are 16 residues in the CDR3. In nucleotides, the CDR3 is TGCAGTGCTAGAATCCGGCCCGCAGGGGGCCACTATGGCTACACCTTC. Protein: CSARIRPAGGHYGYTF.

A note on this clonotype: One junction end does not reproduce the germline sequence, and a read error may be involved. The CDR3: CRAREGEKTQYF. In DNA form, the CDR3 reads TGCAGGGCTAGAGAAGGGGAAAAGACCCAGTACTTC. The chain carries TRBV20-1 and TRBJ2-5; the D gene is possibly TRBD1 (5 bases). This CDR3 comprises 12 residues. The germline gives CDR1 DFQATT, CDR2 SNEGSKA (reference sequence).

The chain carries TRBV20-1 and TRBJ2-1; 7 nucleotides align to TRBD2. Trimming at V came to 3 bases and at J to 6 bases, leaving 20 bases not matched to a gene. Looked up from germline, CDR1 is DFQATT and CDR2 is SNEGSKA (reference sequence). The CDR3 loop spans 18 amino acids. The CDR3 here is CSARRTVGASRGVNEQFF. Written as DNA, the CDR3 is TGCAGTGCTAGGAGGACTGTCGGGGCCTCCCGGGGGGTCAATGAGCAGTTCTTC.

There are a few counts of this clonotype. The V call is TRBV20-1, the J call TRBJ2-1; a weak D match, TRBD2 (6 bases). Germline CDR1 and CDR2: DFQATT and SNEGSKA (reference sequence). The CDR3 covers 12 residues. CDR3 coding DNA: TGCAGCGGGAGCCTATCCTACAATGAGCAGTTCTTC. Its translation is CSGSLSYNEQFF.

This clonotype was seen a few times. The chain links TRBV28 to TRBJ2-5; maybe TRBD2 (6 bases). Near its end, the DNA agrees better with TRBJ2-7, so the J call may be wrong. Germline CDR1 MDHEN, CDR2 SYDVKM. The CDR3 loop spans 13 amino acids. The chain's CDR3 is CASSYTGDYEQYF. The CDR3 DNA reads TGTGCCAGCAGTTACACGGGAGACTACGAGCAGTACTTC.

The chain is built from TRBV15 and TRBJ2-7, with D unresolved. V lost 5 bases and J 0 bases, leaving 17 bases between the germline ends. The CDR3 length is 16 residues. Germline V gene sequence: CDR1 LNHNV, CDR2 YYDKDF (reference sequence). CDR3 region: CATSQIRKGSSYEQYF. The CDR3, as DNA: TGTGCCACCAGCCAAATCAGGAAGGGTAGCTCCTACGAGCAGTACTTC.

With regard to this clonotype: Its ends do not fully match the called genes, so a read error is possible. The CDR3, as DNA: TGCGCCAGCAGCAACATCCTAGCGGGAGGCGATACGCTGTATTTT. Translation gives CASSNILAGGDTLYF. V usage is TRBV4-1 and J usage is TRBJ2-3; TRBD2 aligns across 11 bases. The germline V gene encodes CDR1 MGHRA and CDR2 YSYEKL. CDR3 length: 15 residues.

The genes are TRBV27 and TRBJ2-7; 7 bases agree with TRBD1. The V and J ends lost 0 bases and 0 bases, in that order; junction bases with no gene match: 5. This CDR3 is 16 amino acids long. CDR1 and CDR2 (germline): MNHEY, SMNVEV (reference sequence). The CDR3 bases are TGTGCCAGCAGTTTATCGATGTCAGGGGGCTCCTACGAGCAGTACTTC. This codes for CASSLSMSGGSYEQYF.

The chain links TRBV5-1 to TRBJ2-7; D might be TRBD2 (7 bases). This CDR3 region has 14 residues. Trimming took off 7 bases at V and 3 bases at J, with 17 bases between the two ends. In germline, CDR1 is SGHRS, CDR2 YFSETQ. CDR3 DNA: TGCGCCAGCGGGAGGGGGACTCTTGACTACGAGCAGTACTTC. It encodes CASGRGTLDYEQYF.

This clonotype was picked up one time. This chain joins TRBV7-6 and TRBJ2-1; D remains ambiguous. This CDR3 has 15 amino acids. Deletions cut 3 bases from V and 5 bases from J, with 14 bases between. The germline gives CDR1 SGHVS, CDR2 FNYEAQ. For the CDR3, the DNA is TGTGCCAGCAGCTTGGGCCCAACCAGGCACAATGAGCAGTTCTTC. Translation: CASSLGPTRHNEQFF.

This chain joins TRBV9 and TRBJ2-3; a weak D match, TRBD1 (6 bases). CDR1 is SGDLS, CDR2 YYNGEE, per germline. V was pared by 6 bases and J by 2 bases, with 13 bases between. The CDR3 length is 14 residues. The CDR3 spells CASNPGQYTDTQYF. The CDR3 DNA sequence: TGTGCCAGCAACCCCGGACAGTACACAGATACGCAGTATTTT.

V usage is TRBV20-1 and J usage is TRBJ1-1, with 9 nucleotides matching TRBD1. The CDR3 runs to 16 residues. V shed 0 bases, J shed 0 bases, and the junction held 5 bases outside the gene matches. Per the germline V gene, CDR1 is DFQATT and CDR2 is SNEGSKA (reference sequence). CDR3 residues: CSARDWTGEMNTEAFF. CDR3 nucleotide sequence: TGCAGTGCTAGAGATTGGACAGGGGAAATGAACACTGAAGCTTTCTTT.

As concerns this clonotype: A read error may account for a junction end that differs from germline. V and J are TRBV6-2 or TRBV6-3 and TRBJ2-3, with unresolved D. From germline, CDR1 is MNHEY and CDR2 SVGEGT. CDR3 size: 14 residues. The CDR3 loop reads CASSVTRLTYTQYF. The DNA of the CDR3 is TGTGCCAGCAGTGTAACTCGGCTCACATATACGCAGTATTTT.

The CDR3 protein is CASSQENREFYEQYF. CDR3 nucleotide sequence: TGTGCCAGCAGCCAAGAGAACCGGGAGTTCTACGAGCAGTACTTC. J is TRBJ2-7 and V is TRBV4-2; TRBD2 might be the D (6 bases). Germline CDR1 and CDR2: LGHNA and YNFKEQ. V lost 0 bases, J lost 3 bases, and 12 bases lay in between. The CDR3 extends over 15 amino acids.